This record covers a single TCR beta chain. The data stem from a study of blood T cell repertoires in COVID-19. Across the whole study: Before being deemed recovered, Cohort 3 donors had two negative PCRs, clearance, or symptom resolution.

V lost 5 bases and J 1 base, leaving 13 bases between the germline ends. Germline V gene data show CDR1 as SGHRS and CDR2 as YFSETQ. The CDR3 spans 15 residues. Method: immunoSEQ multiplex PCR; TCRdb's copy keeps in-frame clones and lacks some. The data contain more than 300,000 clones, around 87% of them singletons. Researchers sorted participants into cohorts using their self-reported clinical history. This sequence originates from a man aged 35 to 55 in a cohort exposed to, infected with or recovered from COVID-19 (not recorded which). The V gene is TRBV5-1, the J gene TRBJ1-5; a weak D match, TRBD1 (6 bases). The specimen was PBMCs or T cells enriched from blood (not recorded which). CDR3 in DNA: TGCGCCAGCAGGAAGACAGGTCTGAGCAATCAGCCCCAGCATTTT. This encodes CASRKTGLSNQPQHF.